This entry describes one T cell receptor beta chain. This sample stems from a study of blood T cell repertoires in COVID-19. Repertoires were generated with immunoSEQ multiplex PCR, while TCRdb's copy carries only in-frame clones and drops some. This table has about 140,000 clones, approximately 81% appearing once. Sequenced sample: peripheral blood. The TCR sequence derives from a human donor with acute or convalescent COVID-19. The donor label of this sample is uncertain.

CDR3 DNA sequence: TGTGCCAGCTCCCCTCAGAGAGGGCGGAATTCACCCCTCCACTTT. Translation gives CASSPQRGRNSPLHF. The V gene is TRBV18, the J gene TRBJ1-6; D not certain. In germline, CDR1 is KGHSH, CDR2 LQKENI. The CDR3 is 15 residues long. V lost 6 bases, J lost 7 bases, and 16 bases lay in between.